The clone carrying this T cell receptor (beta chain) came up many times. Its antigen is not known. The sample originates from a study of T-cell reconstitution after alpha-beta-depleted transplantation in children. Overall study findings and caveats: Several patients had high TCRbeta diversity at day 60; it came from surviving recipient T cells and thymic progenitors.

This CDR3 contains 15 residues. From germline, CDR1 is ENHRY and CDR2 SYGVKD. The ends were cut back, 0 bases at V and 5 bases at J, with 13 bases in the middle. This sample's TCRbeta library carried unique molecular identifier barcodes. Each CDR3 protein is one row after TCRdb ran MiXCR on the PCR reads. The sample contains 600,000 to 800,000 distinct CDR3 sequences, under 15% of which appear only once. This TCR came from a girl aged 2-10 years with congenital amegakaryocytic thrombocytopenia, due to receive a stem cell transplant. J is TRBJ2-5 and V is TRBV10-3; a weak D match, TRBD2 (6 bases). Sequences were derived from PBMCs, sampled before TCRalphabeta/CD19-depleted stem cell transplant. The CDR3 DNA follows: TGTGCCATCAGTGAGTCGCGGGGAGTTGGTGAGACCCAGTACTTC. Protein sequence: CAISESRGVGETQYF.